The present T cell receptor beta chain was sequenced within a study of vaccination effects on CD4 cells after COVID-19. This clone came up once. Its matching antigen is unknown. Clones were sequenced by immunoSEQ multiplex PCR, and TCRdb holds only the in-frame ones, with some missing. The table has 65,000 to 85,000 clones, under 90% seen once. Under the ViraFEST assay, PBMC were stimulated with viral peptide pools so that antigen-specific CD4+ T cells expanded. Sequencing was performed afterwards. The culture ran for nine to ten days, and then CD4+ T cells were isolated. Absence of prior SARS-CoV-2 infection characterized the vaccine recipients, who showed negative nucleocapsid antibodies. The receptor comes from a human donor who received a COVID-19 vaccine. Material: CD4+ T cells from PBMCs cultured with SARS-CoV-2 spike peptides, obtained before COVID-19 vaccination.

CDR3 sequence: CASSYMNTEAFF. The CDR3 DNA sequence: TGTGCCAGCAGTTACATGAACACTGAAGCTTTCTTT. The chain is built from TRBV6-6 and TRBJ1-1; D is undetermined. Per germline, CDR1 MNHNY and CDR2 SVGAGI (reference sequence). V shed 2 bases and J shed 0 bases, with 1 base lying between them. This CDR3 comprises 12 residues.